There are a few counts of the clone carrying this T cell receptor (beta chain). Its antigen is still unknown. Germline loops: CDR1 MNHEY, CDR2 SVGAGI. V was shortened by 9 bases and J by 7 bases, with 16 bases between the two germline ends. The CDR3 sequence is 14 residues long. Every subset had its genomic DNA shared out evenly among several immunoSEQ plates. Only in-frame clones appear in the TCRdb table, and some are missing; sequencing was by immunoSEQ multiplex PCR. The table records about 1 million clones, roughly 80% of them present only once. These data are taken from a study of shared clonotypes between healthy human individuals. Whole-study context: Every donor yielded three CD4 naive, three CD4 memory, two CD8 naive and one CD8 memory plate. Overall study results and limits: When naive CD4 clonotypes were compared across a handful of donors, about 4.8% were shared.

This rearrangement joins TRBV6-5 to TRBJ1-6, with D unclear. The clonotype comes from a man aged 18 to 29 in good health. The sequencing sample was made of memory CD4+ T cells sorted from blood. Subset given: CD45RA-negative fraction. As DNA, the CDR3 is TGTGCCAGTTGCCGGGATCTAGGGAATTCACCCCTCCACTTT. This encodes CASCRDLGNSPLHF.